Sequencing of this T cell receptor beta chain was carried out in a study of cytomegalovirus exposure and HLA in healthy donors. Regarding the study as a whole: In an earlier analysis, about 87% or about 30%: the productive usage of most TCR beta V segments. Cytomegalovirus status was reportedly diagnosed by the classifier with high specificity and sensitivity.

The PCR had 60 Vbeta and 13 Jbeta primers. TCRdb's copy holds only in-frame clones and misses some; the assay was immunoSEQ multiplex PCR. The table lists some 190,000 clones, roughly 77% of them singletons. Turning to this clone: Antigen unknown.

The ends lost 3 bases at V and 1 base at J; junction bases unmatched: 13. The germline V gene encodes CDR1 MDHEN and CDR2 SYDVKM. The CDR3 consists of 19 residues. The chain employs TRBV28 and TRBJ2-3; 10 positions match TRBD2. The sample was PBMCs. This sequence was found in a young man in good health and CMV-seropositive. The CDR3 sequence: CASSFPPSGSQWGTDTQYF. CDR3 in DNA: TGTGCCAGCAGTTTCCCCCCTAGCGGGAGTCAGTGGGGCACAGATACGCAGTATTTT.